This TCR beta chain appears in the sequencing data of a study of shared clonotypes between healthy human individuals. Study in general: Samples came from two female and a few male donors aged 18 to 49. Broader study findings: Among four donors, about 4.6% of naive CD4 clonotypes were found in common.

With respect to this clone: What it recognizes is unknown.

The split of CD4+ cells yielded CD45RA+ naive and CD45RA-negative memory subsets. Each PCR replicate from the sorted subsets contained 200 to 250 ng DNA, which is roughly 33,000 T cell genomes. Assay: immunoSEQ multiplex PCR; the TCRdb copy retains only in-frame clones and omits some. The sample gives fewer than 1.6 million clones, 98% of which show up once; approximately 0.38% is in the top ten. This clonotype originated in a man younger than 45 in good health. Sequences were obtained from naive CD4+ T cells sorted from blood. Subset defined: CD45RA+ positively selected.

The CDR3 DNA reads TGTGCCAGCAGCGGAGGACAGGGAAACATAGGAGAGACCCAGTACTTC. This translates into CASSGGQGNIGETQYF. The chain joins TRBV5-6 to TRBJ2-5; 8 positions match TRBD1. CDR3 length: 16 amino acids. Trimming took 4 bases from V and 4 from J; bases not matched to a gene: 12. Germline V gene sequence: CDR1 SGHDT, CDR2 YYEEEE.